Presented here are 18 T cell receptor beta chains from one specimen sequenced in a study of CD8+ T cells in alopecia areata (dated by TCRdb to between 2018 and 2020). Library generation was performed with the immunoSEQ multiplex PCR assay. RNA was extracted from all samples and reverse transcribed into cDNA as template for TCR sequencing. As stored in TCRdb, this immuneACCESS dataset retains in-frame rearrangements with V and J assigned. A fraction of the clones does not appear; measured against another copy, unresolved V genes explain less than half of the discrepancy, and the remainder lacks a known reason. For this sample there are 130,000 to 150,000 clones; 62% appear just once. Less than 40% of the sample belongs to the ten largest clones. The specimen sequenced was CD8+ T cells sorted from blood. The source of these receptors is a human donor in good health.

Here the CDR3 reads CASSVGSAGVVYF. The CDR3 DNA sequence: TGTGCCAGCAGCGTAGGGTCAGCGGGAGTTGTGTACTTC. The chain combines TRBV9 with TRBJ2-7, with 8 bases aligning to TRBD2. The V gene's germline CDR1 is SGDLS and CDR2 YYNGEE. Losses at the gene ends were 0 bases for V and 12 bases for J; bases not matched to a gene: 8. The CDR3 has 13 residues.

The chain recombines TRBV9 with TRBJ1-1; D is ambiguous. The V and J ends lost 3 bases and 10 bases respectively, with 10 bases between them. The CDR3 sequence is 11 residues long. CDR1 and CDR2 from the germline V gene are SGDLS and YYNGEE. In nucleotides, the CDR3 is TGTGCCAGCAGCGAGGCAGGACGAGCTTTCTTT. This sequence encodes CASSEAGRAFF.

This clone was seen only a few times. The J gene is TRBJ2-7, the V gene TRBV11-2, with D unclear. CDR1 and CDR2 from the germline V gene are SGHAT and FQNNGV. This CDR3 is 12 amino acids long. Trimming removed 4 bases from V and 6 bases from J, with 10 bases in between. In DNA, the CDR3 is TGTGCCAGCAGCTCCAGTTGGCGCGAGCAGTACTTC. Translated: CASSSSWREQYF.

CDR3 protein: CATSTTTMGWETNQPQHF. The CDR3 nucleotides read TGTGCCACCAGCACAACTACAATGGGGTGGGAGACGAATCAGCCCCAGCATTTT. The genes are TRBV15 and TRBJ1-5; D ambiguous. Trimming removed 4 bases at V and 4 bases at J, with 23 bases between. The length of the CDR3 is 18 residues. The germline gives CDR1 LNHNV, CDR2 YYDKDF (reference sequence).

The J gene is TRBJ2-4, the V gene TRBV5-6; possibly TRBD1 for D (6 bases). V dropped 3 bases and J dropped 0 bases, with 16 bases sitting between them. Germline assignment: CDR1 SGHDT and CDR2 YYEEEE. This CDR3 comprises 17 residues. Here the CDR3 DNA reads TGTGCCAGCAGCTCCCTACCAGGGGACCTAGCCAAAAACATTCAGTACTTC. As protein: CASSSLPGDLAKNIQYF.

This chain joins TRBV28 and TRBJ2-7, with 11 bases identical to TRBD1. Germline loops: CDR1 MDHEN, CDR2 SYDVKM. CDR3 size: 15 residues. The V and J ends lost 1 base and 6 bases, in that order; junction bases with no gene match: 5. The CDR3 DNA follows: TGTGCCAGCAGTTTATCGGGGACAGGGGGAAGCGAGCAGTACTTC. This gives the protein CASSLSGTGGSEQYF. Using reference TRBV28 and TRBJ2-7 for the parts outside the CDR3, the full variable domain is DVKVTQSSRYLVKRTGEKVFLECVQDMDHENMFWYRQDPGLGLRLIYFSYDVKMKEKGDIPEGYSVSREKKERFSLILESASTNQTSMYLCASSLSGTGGSEQYFGPGTRLTVT.

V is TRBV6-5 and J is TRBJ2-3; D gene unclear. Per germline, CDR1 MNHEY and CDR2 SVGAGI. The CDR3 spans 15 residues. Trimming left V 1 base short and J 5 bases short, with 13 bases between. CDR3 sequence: CASSYWPPGLDTQYF. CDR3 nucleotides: TGTGCCAGCAGTTACTGGCCTCCTGGGTTAGATACGCAGTATTTT.

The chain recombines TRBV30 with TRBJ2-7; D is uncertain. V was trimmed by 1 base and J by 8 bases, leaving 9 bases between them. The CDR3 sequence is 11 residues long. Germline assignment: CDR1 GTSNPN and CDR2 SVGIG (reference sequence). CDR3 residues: CAWSDRAKQYF. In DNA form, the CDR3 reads TGTGCCTGGAGTGATAGAGCGAAGCAGTACTTC.

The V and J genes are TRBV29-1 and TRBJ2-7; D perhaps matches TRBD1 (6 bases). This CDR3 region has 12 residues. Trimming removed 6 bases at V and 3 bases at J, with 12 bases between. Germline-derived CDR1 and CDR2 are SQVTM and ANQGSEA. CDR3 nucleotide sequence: TGCAGCGTCCTGGACAGAAACTACGAGCAGTACTTC. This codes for CSVLDRNYEQYF.

CDR3 sequence (DNA): TGCGCCAGCAGCGAGGGACTAGCGGGAGGCAGTAGGAAGTTCTTC. It encodes CASSEGLAGGSRKFF. This chain uses TRBV5-1 with TRBJ2-1, with TRBD2 matching over 15 bases. Germline values: CDR1 SGHRS, CDR2 YFSETQ. Trimming at V came to 4 bases and at J to 14 bases, leaving 10 bases not matched to a gene. The CDR3 is made up of 15 amino acids.

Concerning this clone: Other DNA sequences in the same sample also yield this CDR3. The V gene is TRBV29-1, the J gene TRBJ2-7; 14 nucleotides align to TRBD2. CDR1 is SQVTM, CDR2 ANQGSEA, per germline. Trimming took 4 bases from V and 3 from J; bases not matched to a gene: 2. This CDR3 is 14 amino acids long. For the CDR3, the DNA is TGCAGCGTTGCAGGGACTAGCGGGAGCTACGAGCAGTACTTC. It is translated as CSVAGTSGSYEQYF.

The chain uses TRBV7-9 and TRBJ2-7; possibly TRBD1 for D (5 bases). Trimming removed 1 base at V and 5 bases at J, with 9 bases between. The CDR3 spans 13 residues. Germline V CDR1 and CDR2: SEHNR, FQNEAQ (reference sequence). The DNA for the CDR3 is TGTGCCAGCAGCTTAGAGTTAGGGGACGAGCAGTACTTC. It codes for CASSLELGDEQYF.

The CDR3 bases are TGTGCCAGCAGCGTAGCTTCGACAAATCGAAAACAGCCCCAGCATTTT. Residues: CASSVASTNRKQPQHF. The chain combines TRBV9 with TRBJ1-5; D unclear. Trimming took off 0 bases at V and 7 bases at J, with 17 bases between the two ends. The CDR3 is 16 amino acids. Germline V gives CDR1 SGDLS, CDR2 YYNGEE.

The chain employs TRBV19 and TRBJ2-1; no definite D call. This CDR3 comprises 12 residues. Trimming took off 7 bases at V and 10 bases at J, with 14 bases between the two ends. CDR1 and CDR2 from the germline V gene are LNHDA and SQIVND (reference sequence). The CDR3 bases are TGTGCCAGTACCAAGGGAACTAAAGAGCAGTTCTTC. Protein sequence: CASTKGTKEQFF.

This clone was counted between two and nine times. The CDR3 bases are TGTGCCAGCAGTGCCGAGTGGGGACGTGATGAGCAGTTCTTC. Translation gives CASSAEWGRDEQFF. The chain has TRBV27 and TRBJ2-1, with D tentatively TRBD1 or TRBD2 (5 bases each). V shed 5 bases and J shed 8 bases, with 16 bases lying between them. CDR3 length: 14 amino acids. Germline V gene data show CDR1 as MNHEY and CDR2 as SMNVEV (reference sequence).

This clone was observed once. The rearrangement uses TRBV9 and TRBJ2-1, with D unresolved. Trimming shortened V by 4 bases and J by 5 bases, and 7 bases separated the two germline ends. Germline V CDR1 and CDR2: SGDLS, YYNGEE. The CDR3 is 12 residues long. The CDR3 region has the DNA TGTGCCAGCAGCCCAGGAAACAATGAGCAGTTCTTC. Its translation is CASSPGNNEQFF.

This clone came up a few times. In nucleotides, the CDR3 is TGTGCCTGGAGTGTATCGGTTGAGCAGTTCTTC. This sequence encodes CAWSVSVEQFF. The V call is TRBV30, the J call TRBJ2-1; D uncertain. Trimming took off 0 bases at V and 9 bases at J, with 6 bases between the two ends. The CDR3 contains 11 residues. Germline-derived CDR1 and CDR2 are GTSNPN and SVGIG (reference sequence).

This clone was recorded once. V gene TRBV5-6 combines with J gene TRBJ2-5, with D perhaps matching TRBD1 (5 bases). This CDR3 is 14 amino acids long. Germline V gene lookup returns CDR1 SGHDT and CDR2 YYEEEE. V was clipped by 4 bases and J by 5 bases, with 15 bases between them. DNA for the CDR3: TGTGCCAGCAGCGGCGCCAGGGTGGGGGAGACCCAGTACTTC. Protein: CASSGARVGETQYF.